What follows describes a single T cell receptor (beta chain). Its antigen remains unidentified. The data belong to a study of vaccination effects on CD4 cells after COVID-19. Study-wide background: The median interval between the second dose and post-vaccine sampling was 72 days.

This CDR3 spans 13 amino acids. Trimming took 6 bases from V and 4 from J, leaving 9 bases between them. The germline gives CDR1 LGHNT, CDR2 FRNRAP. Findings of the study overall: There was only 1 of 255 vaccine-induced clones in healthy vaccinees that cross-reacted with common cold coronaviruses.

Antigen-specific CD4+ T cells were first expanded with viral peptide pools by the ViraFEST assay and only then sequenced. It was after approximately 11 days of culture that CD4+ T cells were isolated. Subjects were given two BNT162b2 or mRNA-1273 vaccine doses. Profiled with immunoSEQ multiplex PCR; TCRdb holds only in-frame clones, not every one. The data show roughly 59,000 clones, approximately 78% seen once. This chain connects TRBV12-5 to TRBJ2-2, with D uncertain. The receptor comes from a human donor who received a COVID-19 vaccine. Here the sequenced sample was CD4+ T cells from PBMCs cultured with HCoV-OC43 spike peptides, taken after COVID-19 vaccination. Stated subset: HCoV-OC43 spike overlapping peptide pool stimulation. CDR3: CASGPEITGELFF. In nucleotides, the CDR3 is TGTGCTAGTGGGCCCGAAATCACCGGGGAGCTGTTTTTT.